A single sample gave rise to the 25 T cell receptor beta chains below, sequenced in a study of OX40 agonist ivuxolimab in advanced cancers. The repertoire was sequenced with immunoSEQ multiplex PCR; TCRdb's copy has only in-frame clones and lacks some. This table has 60,000 to 85,000 clones, approximately 87% appearing once. Sequenced material: CD4+ or CD8+ T cells sorted from blood, taken in a trial of the OX40 agonist ivuxolimab. Receptors were obtained from an adult with an advanced solid tumor such as melanoma, head and neck, liver or kidney cancer.

This chain connects TRBV27 to TRBJ2-7; possible D gene TRBD2, 6 bases. The CDR3 is made up of 12 amino acids. Trimming took 5 bases from V and 3 from J, leaving 8 bases between them. The germline CDR1 and CDR2 sequences are MNHEY and SMNVEV (reference sequence). The CDR3 DNA reads TGTGCCAGCAGTAAGACTAGCTACGAGCAGTACTTC. Translation: CASSKTSYEQYF.

This rearrangement joins TRBV6-5 to TRBJ1-3, with D unresolved. There are 14 residues in the CDR3. Trimming stripped 5 bases from V and 3 bases from J, with 11 bases between. Germline V gene data show CDR1 as MNHEY and CDR2 as SVGAGI. Here the CDR3 DNA reads TGTGCCAGCAGTCAGACTGATCTTGGAAACACCATATATTTT. Protein product: CASSQTDLGNTIYF.

V and J are TRBV19 and TRBJ2-7; 9 bases are a match to TRBD2. With 0 bases clipped from V and 6 bases from J, the junction kept 6 bases outside the gene matches. From germline, CDR1 is LNHDA and CDR2 SQIVND (reference sequence). The CDR3 contains 15 residues. CDR3 sequence reads: CASSIDVGLAFEQYF. The DNA of the CDR3 is TGTGCCAGTAGTATAGACGTCGGACTAGCGTTCGAGCAGTACTTC.

The chain links TRBV5-1 to TRBJ2-1, with 8 bases matching TRBD2. The CDR3 consists of 15 residues. The ends lost 2 bases at V and 0 bases at J; junction bases unmatched: 1. Germline V lookup: CDR1 SGHRS, CDR2 YFSETQ. The CDR3 DNA sequence: TGCGCCAGCAGCTTCAGCGGGAGCTCCTACAATGAGCAGTTCTTC. It specifies CASSFSGSSYNEQFF.

The chain carries TRBV6-5 and TRBJ2-7; possible D gene TRBD1, 5 bases. The CDR3 runs to 14 residues. Germline CDR1 is MNHEY and CDR2 is SVGAGI. Between the trimmed V and J ends, which lost 3 bases and 6 bases, there was a span of 15 bases. The chain's CDR3 is CASSYKVGLGEQYF. The DNA of the CDR3 is TGTGCCAGCAGTTATAAAGTGGGGCTGGGCGAGCAGTACTTC.

A word on this clone: Sequence at one end of the junction differs from germline and may be a read error. The chain employs TRBV18 and TRBJ2-2; D not certain. Germline values: CDR1 KGHSH, CDR2 LQKENI. The CDR3 sequence is 18 residues long. CDR3: CASSPRGARSENTGELFF. CDR3 DNA: TGTGCCAGCTCCCCACGCGGAGCGCGGTCCGAGAACACCGGGGAGCTGTTTTTT.

V usage is TRBV6-5 and J usage is TRBJ2-7; no clear D. CDR1 is MNHEY and CDR2 is SVGAGI in the germline V gene. Trimming pared 10 bases from V and 0 bases from J, leaving 13 bases between. The CDR3 runs to 13 residues. In nucleotides, the CDR3 is TGTGCCACCGCGGCGGACGTCTCCTACGAGCAGTACTTC. It yields the protein CATAADVSYEQYF.

This chain connects TRBV30 to TRBJ2-2; D gene ambiguous. Trimming cost V 3 bases and J 4 bases, with 3 bases left between them. Germline assignment: CDR1 GTSNPN and CDR2 SVGIG (reference sequence). CDR3 size: 11 residues. The CDR3 reads CAWRFTGELFF. CDR3 coding DNA: TGTGCCTGGAGATTCACCGGGGAGCTGTTTTTT. Supplemented by reference TRBV30 and TRBJ2-2, the full variable domain reads SQTIHQWPATLVQPVGSPLSLECTVEGTSNPNLYWYRQAAGRGLQLLFYSVGIGQISSEVPQNLSASRPQDRQFILSSKKLLLSDSGFYLCAWRFTGELFFGEGSRLTVL.

The chain links TRBV15 to TRBJ1-1, with TRBD1 identical over 8 bases. This CDR3 spans 13 amino acids. Trimming removed 4 bases from V and 4 bases from J; junction bases left unmatched: 2. Germline V gives CDR1 LNHNV, CDR2 YYDKDF (reference sequence). The DNA of the CDR3 is TGTGCCACCAGCATACAGGGGGGCACTGAAGCTTTCTTT. It is translated as CATSIQGGTEAFF.

V usage is TRBV4-1 and J usage is TRBJ2-3; TRBD1 is a possible D gene (6 bases). The CDR3 runs 15 residues. V was cut by 1 base and J by 2 bases, with 10 bases left in between. The germline CDR1 and CDR2 sequences are MGHRA and YSYEKL. The CDR3 loop is CASSQVQGFTDTQYF. Here the CDR3 DNA reads TGCGCCAGCAGCCAAGTTCAGGGGTTCACAGATACGCAGTATTTT.

This chain links TRBV2 with TRBJ2-3; TRBD2 matches at 8 bases. CDR3 length equals 15 residues. Germline values: CDR1 SNHLY, CDR2 FYNNEI. V was clipped by 4 bases and J by 4 bases; unmatched bases: 7. The CDR3 sequence is CASSAGSGTADTQYF. For the CDR3, the DNA is TGTGCCAGCAGTGCCGGTAGCGGGACGGCAGATACGCAGTATTTT. The variable domain in full, completed from reference TRBV2 and TRBJ2-3, reads EPEVTQTPSHQVTQMGQEVILRCVPISNHLYFYWYRQILGQKVEFLVSFYNNEISEKSEIFDDQFSVERPDGSNFTLKIRSTKLEDSAMYFCASSAGSGTADTQYFGPGTRLTVL.

CDR3 in amino acids: CASSSRDGPYEQYF. For the CDR3, the DNA is TGTGCCAGCAGCTCCAGGGACGGACCCTACGAGCAGTACTTC. V usage is TRBV7-9 and J usage is TRBJ2-7, with D perhaps given as TRBD1 or TRBD2 (5 bases each). The V gene's germline CDR1 is SEHNR and CDR2 FQNEAQ (reference sequence). V lost 4 bases and J lost 2, with 12 bases in between. The CDR3 is 14 residues long.

V and J are TRBV11-1 and TRBJ2-1, with D unclear. V lost 1 base and J 9 bases, leaving 4 bases between the germline ends. This CDR3 region has 11 residues. CDR1 and CDR2 (germline): SGHAT, FQDESV (reference sequence). CDR3 coding DNA: TGTGCCAGCAGCTTAGAGGTTGAGCAGTTCTTC. It is translated as CASSLEVEQFF.

This chain joins TRBV5-1 and TRBJ2-7; 8 positions agree with TRBD1. There are 14 residues in the CDR3. V shed 3 bases, J shed 5 bases, and the junction held 7 bases outside the gene matches. Germline V gene lookup returns CDR1 SGHRS and CDR2 YFSETQ. The CDR3 coding sequence is TGCGCCAGCAGCTACGGGTCAGGGGGCAACGAGCAGTACTTC. This encodes CASSYGSGGNEQYF.

The rearrangement joins TRBV7-3 to TRBJ1-1, with TRBD1 matching 9 bases. Germline trimming cut 5 bases from V and 7 bases from J; bases unmatched to any gene: 11. The CDR3 totals 15 residues. Germline loops: CDR1 SGHTA, CDR2 FQGTGA. The CDR3 is CASSPTAMGQGEAFF. The DNA for the CDR3 is TGTGCCAGCAGCCCCACAGCCATGGGACAGGGTGAAGCTTTCTTT.

The chain joins TRBV2 to TRBJ2-3; tentatively, D is TRBD1 (8 bases). V was trimmed by 7 bases and J by 1 base, leaving 15 bases between them. Germline assignment: CDR1 SNHLY and CDR2 FYNNEI. The CDR3 is 15 residues long. As DNA, the CDR3 is TGTGCCAGCAAACGAACAGGGGGGGGCACAGATACGCAGTATTTT. This codes for CASKRTGGGTDTQYF. The complete variable domain, with remaining parts taken from reference TRBV2 and TRBJ2-3, reads EPEVTQTPSHQVTQMGQEVILRCVPISNHLYFYWYRQILGQKVEFLVSFYNNEISEKSEIFDDQFSVERPDGSNFTLKIRSTKLEDSAMYFCASKRTGGGTDTQYFGPGTRLTVL.

This clone was observed once. The chain joins TRBV5-1 to TRBJ2-7, with no clear D. V lost 0 bases and J lost 3, with 7 bases in between. Per the germline V gene, CDR1 is SGHRS and CDR2 is YFSETQ. The CDR3 is made up of 13 amino acids. The CDR3 is CASSLEGLYEQYF. CDR3 in DNA: TGCGCCAGCAGCTTGGAGGGCCTCTACGAGCAGTACTTC.

The chain links TRBV9 to TRBJ1-1; D unresolved. V lost 0 bases to trimming and J lost 4 bases, with 13 bases between them. CDR3 length equals 15 residues. Germline values: CDR1 SGDLS, CDR2 YYNGEE. In nucleotides, the CDR3 is TGTGCCAGCAGCGTAGTAAGTCTTGGGGTCACTGAAGCTTTCTTT. Translated, it gives CASSVVSLGVTEAFF.

The rearrangement uses TRBV7-2 and TRBJ2-3; D is undetermined. The CDR3 length is 12 residues. Trimming stripped 5 bases from V and 2 bases from J, with 5 bases between. CDR1 is SGHTA, CDR2 FQGNSA, per germline. CDR3 sequence: CASSANTDTQYF. For the CDR3, the DNA is TGTGCCAGCAGCGCAAACACAGATACGCAGTATTTT.

The V call is TRBV6-6, the J call TRBJ1-5, with unresolved D. Trimming stripped 1 base from V and 3 bases from J, with 10 bases between. Germline V gene lookup returns CDR1 MNHNY and CDR2 SVGAGI (reference sequence). CDR3 length: 15 amino acids. This CDR3 reads CASSYLGLNNQPQHF. CDR3 DNA: TGTGCCAGCAGTTACTTAGGACTAAACAATCAGCCCCAGCATTTT.

In its sample, this clone was seen once. The chain combines TRBV5-1 with TRBJ2-2, with 8 bases aligning to TRBD1. J gave up 5 bases and V 0 bases, and 3 bases lay outside the gene matches. Germline-derived CDR1 and CDR2 are SGHRS and YFSETQ. This CDR3 region has 15 residues. The CDR3 sequence: CASSLGQGATGELFF. CDR3 nucleotides: TGCGCCAGCAGCTTGGGCCAGGGGGCGACCGGGGAGCTGTTTTTT.

V gene TRBV28 combines with J gene TRBJ2-7; D is undetermined. This CDR3 comprises 13 residues. The V gene's germline CDR1 is MDHEN and CDR2 SYDVKM. V was clipped by 5 bases and J by 11 bases, with 19 bases between them. The CDR3 nucleotides read TGTGCCAGCAGTCCGAAAACGGGTGGTTCCGAGTACTTC. Translated, it gives CASSPKTGGSEYF.

The chain has TRBV4-2 and TRBJ2-3; D is ambiguous. Between the trimmed V and J ends, which lost 0 bases and 7 bases, there was a span of 11 bases. The length of the CDR3 is 14 residues. Per germline, CDR1 LGHNA and CDR2 YNFKEQ. The CDR3 reads CASSQDLAANTQYF. The CDR3 bases are TGTGCCAGCAGCCAAGATCTGGCGGCAAATACGCAGTATTTT.

This chain joins TRBV10-3 and TRBJ2-7; D is possibly TRBD2 (5 bases). V was trimmed by 3 bases and J by 8 bases, leaving 11 bases between them. CDR1 is ENHRY and CDR2 is SYGVKD in the germline V gene. This CDR3 contains 12 residues. CDR3 in DNA: TGTGCCATCAGTGAAGAGGGAATCCAGCAGTACTTC. It codes for CAISEEGIQQYF.

CDR3 DNA: TGTGCCAGCAGCTATATACAGGGGAGCGGGACCTACGAGCAGTACTTC. Amino acid sequence: CASSYIQGSGTYEQYF. The chain links TRBV7-2 to TRBJ2-7; D may be TRBD1 or TRBD2 (7 bases each). The CDR3 runs 16 residues. The germline V gene has CDR1 SGHTA and CDR2 FQGNSA. Trimming took off 4 bases at V and 2 bases at J, with 18 bases between the two ends. Full variable domain (missing parts from reference TRBV7-2 and TRBJ2-7): GAGVSQSPSNKVTEKGKDVELRCDPISGHTALYWYRQSLGQGLEFLIYFQGNSAPDKSGLPSDRFSAERTGGSVSTLTIQRTQQEDSAVYLCASSYIQGSGTYEQYFGPGTRLTVT.